This T cell receptor beta chain was captured in a study of human T cells and chemical hapten exposure. Looking at the study overall: Mainly, slight library volume differences in the pool made TCR yields vary. Study observations and caveats: High-frequency TCRs, those above 1 in 1000, stayed the same after DPC sensitization.

The library labeled individual cDNA molecules by adding unique molecular identifiers to them. Original data processing: The number of TCRs in each sample had a median of approximately 95,000 and spanned about 20,000 to 700,000. TCRdb itself ran the RACE reads through MiXCR, one entry per CDR3 protein. The V and J calls here are based on TCRdb, not the publication. The sample lists under 95,000 distinct CDR3 sequences; about 8.7% were seen once. This clonotype showed up just a few times. The antigen is unknown. Trimming pared 0 bases from V and 2 bases from J, leaving 10 bases between. Germline assignment: CDR1 GTSNPN and CDR2 SVGIG (reference sequence). The CDR3 spans 14 residues. The time point denotes: healthy volunteer bleed at 2 weeks. The total RNA was obtained from whole blood that was not fractionated.

Material for sequencing was whole blood. The source is a female donor in good health. Some clones in this sample may be carry-over from other donors' samples. This rearrangement joins TRBV30 to TRBJ1-2, with D uncertain. For the CDR3, the DNA is TGTGCCTGGAGTGTACCGCGCAGAAACTATGGCTACACCTTC. This sequence encodes CAWSVPRRNYGYTF.